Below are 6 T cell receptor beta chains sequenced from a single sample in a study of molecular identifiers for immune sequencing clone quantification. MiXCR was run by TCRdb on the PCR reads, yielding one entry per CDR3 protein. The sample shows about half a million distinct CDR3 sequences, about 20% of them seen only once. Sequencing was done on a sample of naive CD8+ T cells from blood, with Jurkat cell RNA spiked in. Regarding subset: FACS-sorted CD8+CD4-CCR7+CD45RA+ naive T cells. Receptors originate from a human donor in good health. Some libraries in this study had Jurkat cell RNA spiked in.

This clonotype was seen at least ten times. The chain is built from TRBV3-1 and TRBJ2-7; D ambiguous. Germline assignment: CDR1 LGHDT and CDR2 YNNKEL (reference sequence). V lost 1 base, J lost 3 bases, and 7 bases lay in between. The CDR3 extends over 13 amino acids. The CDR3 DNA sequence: TGTGCCAGCAGCCAAGGCCATTTCTACGAGCAGTACTTC. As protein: CASSQGHFYEQYF.

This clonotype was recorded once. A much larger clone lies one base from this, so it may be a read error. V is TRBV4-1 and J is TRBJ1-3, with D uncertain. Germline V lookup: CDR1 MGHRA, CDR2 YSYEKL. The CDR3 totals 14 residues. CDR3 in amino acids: CASSFIERGDTIYF. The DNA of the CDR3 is TGCGCCAGCAGCTTTATTGAACGTGGAGACACCATATATTTT.

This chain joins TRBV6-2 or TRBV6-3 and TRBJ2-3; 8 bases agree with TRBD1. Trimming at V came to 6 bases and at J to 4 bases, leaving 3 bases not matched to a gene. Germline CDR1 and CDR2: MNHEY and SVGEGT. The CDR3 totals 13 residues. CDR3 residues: CASRDRAPDTQYF. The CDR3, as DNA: TGTGCCAGCAGGGACAGGGCCCCAGATACGCAGTATTTT.

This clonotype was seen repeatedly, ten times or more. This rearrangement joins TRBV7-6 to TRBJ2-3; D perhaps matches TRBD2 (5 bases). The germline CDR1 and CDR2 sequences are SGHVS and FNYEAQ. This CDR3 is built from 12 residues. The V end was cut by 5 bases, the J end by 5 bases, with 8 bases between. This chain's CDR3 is CASSHREDTQYF. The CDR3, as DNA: TGTGCCAGCAGCCACCGGGAAGATACGCAGTATTTT.

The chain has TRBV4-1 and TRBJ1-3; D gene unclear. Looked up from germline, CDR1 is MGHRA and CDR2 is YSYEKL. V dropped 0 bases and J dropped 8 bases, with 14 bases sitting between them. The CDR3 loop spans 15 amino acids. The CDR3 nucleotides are TGCGCCAGCAGCCAAGATGAAGTAGGGAGGGACACCATATATTTT. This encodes CASSQDEVGRDTIYF.

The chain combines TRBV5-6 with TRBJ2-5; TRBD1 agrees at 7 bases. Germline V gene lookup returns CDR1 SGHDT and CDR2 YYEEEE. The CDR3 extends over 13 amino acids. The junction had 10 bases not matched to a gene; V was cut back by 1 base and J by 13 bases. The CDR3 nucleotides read TGTGCCAGCAGCTTGTATGGACAGGCTTTGCGGTACTTC. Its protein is CASSLYGQALRYF. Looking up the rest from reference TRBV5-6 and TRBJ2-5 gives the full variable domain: DAGVTQSPTHLIKTRGQQVTLRCSPKSGHDTVSWYQQALGQGPQFIFQYYEEEERQRGNFPDRFSGHQFPNYSSELNVNALLLGDSALYLCASSLYGQALRYFGPGTRLLVL.